One and the same sample provided the 15 T cell receptor beta chains below, sequenced in a study of blood T cell repertoires in COVID-19. The assay was immunoSEQ multiplex PCR, and TCRdb's table has in-frame clones only and misses some. The table lists more than 65,000 clones, roughly 79% of them singletons. Sequencing input: peripheral blood. The receptors were gathered from a man aged 60 to 69 with acute or convalescent COVID-19.

The rearrangement uses TRBV5-8 and TRBJ1-1; perhaps TRBD1 as D (5 bases). Per the germline V gene, CDR1 is SGHTS and CDR2 is YDEGEE. The CDR3 length is 14 residues. Trimming cost V 0 bases and J 5 bases, with 11 bases left between them. The CDR3 DNA reads TGTGCCAGCAGCTTGGACGCGGGGGAGACTGAAGCTTTCTTT. Protein sequence: CASSLDAGETEAFF.

This chain joins TRBV10-1 and TRBJ1-2, with a weak D call TRBD1 (6 bases). Trimming shortened V by 2 bases and J by 6 bases, and 13 bases separated the two germline ends. The CDR3 loop spans 14 amino acids. Per germline, CDR1 WNHNN and CDR2 SYGVQD (reference sequence). The CDR3 is CASSEINRVNGYTF. The CDR3 region has the DNA TGCGCCAGCAGTGAGATTAACAGGGTCAATGGCTACACCTTC.

The V and J genes are TRBV7-3 and TRBJ2-5, with 9 bases fitting TRBD1. The CDR3 covers 16 residues. The V and J ends lost 2 bases and 4 bases, in that order; junction bases with no gene match: 8. From germline, CDR1 is SGHTA and CDR2 FQGTGA. CDR3 sequence: CASSLGDRASGETQYF. The CDR3 region has the DNA TGTGCCAGCAGCTTAGGGGACAGGGCGAGTGGAGAGACCCAGTACTTC.

The chain joins TRBV19 to TRBJ1-5, with D hard to call. This CDR3 is 16 amino acids long. V lost 0 bases, J lost 4 bases, and 13 bases lay in between. Germline V lookup: CDR1 LNHDA, CDR2 SQIVND (reference sequence). The CDR3: CASSIDRGQFNQPQHF. The DNA of the CDR3 is TGTGCCAGTAGTATAGATCGGGGTCAGTTTAATCAGCCCCAGCATTTT.

This chain joins TRBV15 and TRBJ2-3, with TRBD1 matching over 7 bases. Germline CDR1 is LNHNV and CDR2 is YYDKDF (reference sequence). V lost 3 bases and J lost 3; bases outside the gene matches: 15. This CDR3 comprises 18 residues. The CDR3 nucleotides read TGTGCCACCAGCAGCCCCTACCCCCGAGGGGGCAGGACAGATACGCAGTATTTT. Protein: CATSSPYPRGGRTDTQYF.

This sequence joins TRBV6-2 or TRBV6-3 and TRBJ1-6; D gene ambiguous. Trimming shortened V by 2 bases and J by 7 bases, and 6 bases separated the two germline ends. CDR1 and CDR2 from the germline V gene are MNHEY and SVGEGT. This CDR3 is built from 13 residues. CDR3 in amino acids: CASSYLRNSPLHF. CDR3 nucleotide sequence: TGTGCCAGCAGTTACCTGCGGAATTCACCCCTCCACTTT.

This clone has only one observation. This sequence joins TRBV11-2 and TRBJ2-7, with D possibly matching TRBD1 (6 bases). V gave up 2 bases and J gave up 0 bases, with 14 bases separating them. The CDR3 contains 16 residues. Germline V gene lookup returns CDR1 SGHAT and CDR2 FQNNGV. In DNA, the CDR3 is TGTGCCAGCAGCTTACCAGGGGCAGTTAGCTCCTACGAGCAGTACTTC. Its translation is CASSLPGAVSSYEQYF.

The chain uses TRBV18 and TRBJ1-2; TRBD1 might be the D (5 bases). Trimming pared 3 bases from V and 9 bases from J, leaving 17 bases between. The CDR3 runs to 14 residues. CDR1 is KGHSH and CDR2 is LQKENI in the germline V gene. The CDR3 DNA follows: TGTGCCAGCTCACCGACAGATACAGGTCTCAGCTACACCTTC. This gives the protein CASSPTDTGLSYTF.

The chain combines TRBV7-3 with TRBJ2-1, with TRBD1 identical over 8 bases. The germline CDR1 and CDR2 sequences are SGHTA and FQGTGA. V was clipped by 6 bases and J by 0 bases; unmatched bases: 10. This CDR3 contains 17 residues. The DNA for the CDR3 is TGTGCCAGCAGTCCCCGGACAGGGACTTCCTCCTACAATGAGCAGTTCTTC. Its translation is CASSPRTGTSSYNEQFF.

CDR3 sequence: CASSQGPSDTYEQYF. The CDR3 nucleotides are TGCGCCAGCAGCCAAGGTCCCAGCGATACCTACGAGCAGTACTTC. The V and J genes are TRBV4-1 and TRBJ2-7; D not certain. Germline CDR1 MGHRA, CDR2 YSYEKL. The CDR3 runs 15 residues. Trimming removed 1 base from V and 2 bases from J, with 12 bases in between.

This clone has a handful of counts. This chain uses TRBV5-1 with TRBJ2-7; 7 positions agree with TRBD1. CDR1 and CDR2 from the germline V gene are SGHRS and YFSETQ. The ends lost 2 bases at V and 6 bases at J; junction bases unmatched: 5. This CDR3 is 13 amino acids long. For the CDR3, the DNA is TGCGCCAGCAGCTTTGACAGGGCCGCCGAGCAGTACTTC. Its translation: CASSFDRAAEQYF.

The CDR3 DNA reads TGTGCCAGCAGTTACACACAGAGCGAGCAGTACTTC. It translates to CASSYTQSEQYF. The V gene is TRBV6-5, the J gene TRBJ2-7; D not resolved. Looked up from germline, CDR1 is MNHEY and CDR2 is SVGAGI. This CDR3 is built from 12 residues. Trimming pared 2 bases from V and 6 bases from J, leaving 8 bases between.

The chain has TRBV4-3 and TRBJ1-6; D not resolved. V was trimmed by 4 bases and J by 0 bases, leaving 7 bases between them. CDR3 length equals 15 residues. CDR1 LGHNA and CDR2 YSLEER come from the germline V gene. DNA for the CDR3: TGCGCCAGCAGCCTACGGAGCTCCTATAATTCACCCCTCCACTTT. Its protein product is CASSLRSSYNSPLHF.

V is TRBV4-3 and J is TRBJ1-4, with 7 nucleotides matching TRBD1. Germline trimming cut 4 bases from V and 2 bases from J; bases unmatched to any gene: 10. CDR1 LGHNA and CDR2 YSLEER come from the germline V gene. The CDR3 covers 17 residues. The CDR3: CASSPTGQYLTNEKLFF. For the CDR3, the DNA is TGCGCCAGCAGCCCGACGGGACAGTACTTGACTAATGAAAAACTGTTTTTT.

For the CDR3, the DNA is TGTGCCAGCAAGGGAGTTACTAGCACAGATACGCAGTATTTT. Translating it yields CASKGVTSTDTQYF. This chain joins TRBV2 and TRBJ2-3; D possibly corresponds to TRBD2 (5 bases). CDR1 and CDR2 (germline): SNHLY, FYNNEI. The ends were cut back, 7 bases at V and 0 bases at J, with 11 bases in the middle. CDR3 length: 14 amino acids.